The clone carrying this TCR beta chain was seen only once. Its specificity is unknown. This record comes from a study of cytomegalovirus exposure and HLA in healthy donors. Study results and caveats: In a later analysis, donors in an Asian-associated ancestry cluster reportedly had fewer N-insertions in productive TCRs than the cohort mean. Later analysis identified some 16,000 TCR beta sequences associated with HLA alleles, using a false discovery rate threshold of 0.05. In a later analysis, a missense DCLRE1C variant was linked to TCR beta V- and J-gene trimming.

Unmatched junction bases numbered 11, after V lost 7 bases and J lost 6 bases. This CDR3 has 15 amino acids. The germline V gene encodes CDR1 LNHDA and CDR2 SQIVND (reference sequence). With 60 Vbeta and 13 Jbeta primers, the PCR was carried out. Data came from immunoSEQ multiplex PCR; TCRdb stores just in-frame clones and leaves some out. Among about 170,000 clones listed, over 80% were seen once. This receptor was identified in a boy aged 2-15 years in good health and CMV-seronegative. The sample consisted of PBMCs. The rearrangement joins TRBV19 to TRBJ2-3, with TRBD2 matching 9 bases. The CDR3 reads CASKRLAGSRDTQYF. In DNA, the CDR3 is TGTGCCAGTAAACGGCTAGCGGGGTCTAGGGATACGCAGTATTTT.